This record looks at one T cell receptor (beta chain) sequence and its context. The protocol was immunoSEQ multiplex PCR, while the TCRdb copy is restricted to in-frame clones and leaves out a portion. The table has approximately 4,300 clones, 83% seen once. CDR1 and CDR2 (germline): MDHEN, SYDVKM. V was trimmed by 6 bases and J by 1 base, leaving 18 bases between them. This CDR3 has 16 amino acids. These data come from a study of immune evolution from preneoplasia to lung adenocarcinoma. The receptor was derived from a person between 55 and 69 years old with lung adenocarcinoma. Sample: FFPE minimally invasive lung adenocarcinoma tissue. This chain links TRBV28 with TRBJ1-1; D gene ambiguous. The CDR3 DNA reads as TGTGCCAGCAGCCACGACTCAAGTCAGGCGAACACTGAAGCTTTCTTT. Protein product: CASSHDSSQANTEAFF.